The clone carrying this T cell receptor (beta chain) has only one observation. Profiled with immunoSEQ multiplex PCR; TCRdb holds only in-frame clones, not every one. The sample lists tens of thousands of clones, roughly 83% occurring once. The CDR3 runs to 14 residues. Germline assignment: CDR1 MNHNS and CDR2 SASEGT. Between the trimmed V and J ends, which lost 0 bases and 7 bases, there was a span of 10 bases. The data were obtained in a study of OX40 agonist ivuxolimab in advanced cancers. This rearrangement joins TRBV6-1 to TRBJ1-5; D might be TRBD1 (6 bases). The receptor was isolated from an adult with an advanced solid tumor such as melanoma, head and neck, liver or kidney cancer. Sequenced here: CD4+ or CD8+ T cells sorted from blood, sampled in a trial of the OX40 agonist ivuxolimab. The CDR3 DNA reads as TGTGCCAGCAGTGAAGCAAACAGGGAACAGCCCCAGCATTTT. Translated, it gives CASSEANREQPQHF.